This T cell receptor (beta chain) was identified during a study of shared clonotypes between healthy human individuals. Findings and caveats of the study: Collection of samples was limited to blood; tissue repertoires likely differ. Across subsets, estimated richness was generally greater for naive than for memory populations. Sharing of clonotypes among donors was expected to vary with sequencing depth.

Germline CDR1 MNHEY, CDR2 SVGAGI. V was cut by 4 bases and J by 0 bases, with 15 bases left in between. The CDR3 spans 16 residues. A word on this clone: Its antigen remains unidentified.

TCRdb's table, derived via immunoSEQ multiplex PCR, lists solely in-frame clones and lacks some. The data contain 2 million to 2.5 million clones, roughly 96% of them singletons. Material for sequencing was naive CD4+ T cells sorted from blood. As to subset: CD45RA+ positively selected. This chain joins TRBV6-5 and TRBJ1-1, with D hard to call. This clonotype was sampled from a man aged 18-30 years in good health. For the CDR3, the DNA is TGTGCCAGCAGTTTGGCTGTGGTAGCCTTGAACACTGAAGCTTTCTTT. This gives the protein CASSLAVVALNTEAFF.